Shown below are 5 T cell receptor beta chains from a single sample sequenced in a study of Tregs in tolerant kidney transplant recipients. Some clones are missing from TCRdb's copy, which holds only in-frame ones; the method was immunoSEQ multiplex PCR. The repertoire includes under 95,000 clones, under 95% of them detected once, and roughly 0.35% sits in the top ten. Here the sequenced sample was Tregs from blood, taken before the transplant. The receptors were gathered from a human donor who received a combined kidney and bone marrow transplant.

The CDR3 sequence: CASSLRSGANVLTF. DNA of the CDR3: TGTGCCAGCAGCTTGCGCTCCGGGGCCAACGTCCTGACTTTC. The chain uses TRBV5-6 and TRBJ2-6; D is undetermined. The length of the CDR3 is 14 residues. CDR1 is SGHDT and CDR2 is YYEEEE in the germline V gene. Trimming removed 1 base at V and 4 bases at J, with 6 bases between.

The chain links TRBV5-1 to TRBJ2-5, with 8 bases lining up with TRBD2. This CDR3 region has 15 residues. From germline, CDR1 is SGHRS and CDR2 YFSETQ. Trimming at V came to 2 bases and at J to 5 bases, leaving 8 bases not matched to a gene. CDR3 DNA: TGCGCCAGCAGCTTCGGGTTGGCGGGGGGCGAGACCCAGTACTTC. Amino acid sequence: CASSFGLAGGETQYF.

The gene calls are TRBV10-3 and TRBJ2-5; D may be TRBD1 (6 bases). The J call may be incorrect, as the DNA end agrees better with TRBJ2-7. The germline V gene has CDR1 ENHRY and CDR2 SYGVKD. The CDR3 spans 13 residues. The CDR3 is CAISAGTTNEQYF. The CDR3, as DNA: TGTGCCATCAGTGCAGGGACAACAAACGAGCAGTACTTC.

V and J are TRBV7-6 and TRBJ2-7, with TRBD2 matching over 12 bases. Trimming cost V 5 bases and J 7 bases; bases outside gene matches: 12. The CDR3 spans 16 residues. Germline assignment: CDR1 SGHVS and CDR2 FNYEAQ. The CDR3 loop reads CASSLRTSGMLGEQYF. CDR3 DNA: TGTGCCAGCAGCCTGCGGACTAGCGGGATGCTTGGGGAGCAGTACTTC. Looking up the rest from reference TRBV7-6 and TRBJ2-7 gives the full variable domain: GAGVSQSPRYKVTKRGQDVALRCDPISGHVSLYWYRQALGQGPEFLTYFNYEAQQDKSGLPNDRFSAERPEGSISTLTIQRTEQRDSAMYRCASSLRTSGMLGEQYFGPGTRLTVT.

The genes are TRBV2 and TRBJ2-3, with TRBD2 matching 15 bases. The CDR3 has 16 amino acids. Germline loops: CDR1 SNHLY, CDR2 FYNNEI. J gave up 2 bases and V 4 bases, and 1 base lay outside the gene matches. Here the CDR3 DNA reads TGTGCCAGCAGTGGGACTAGCGGGAGGGTCACAGATACGCAGTATTTT. Residues: CASSGTSGRVTDTQYF. Full variable domain (remainder filled in from reference TRBV2 and TRBJ2-3): EPEVTQTPSHQVTQMGQEVILRCVPISNHLYFYWYRQILGQKVEFLVSFYNNEISEKSEIFDDQFSVERPDGSNFTLKIRSTKLEDSAMYFCASSGTSGRVTDTQYFGPGTRLTVL.